This note documents a single T cell receptor beta chain sequence. Its antigen is currently unknown. Method: immunoSEQ multiplex PCR; TCRdb's copy keeps in-frame clones and lacks some. The sample holds over 100,000 clones, over 90% seen once. Trimming took 8 bases from V and 3 from J, leaving 11 bases between them. CDR3 length: 13 amino acids. The germline CDR1 and CDR2 sequences are LGHDT and YNNKEL (reference sequence). This sample was included in a study of T cell responses to AZD1222 COVID-19 vaccine. Overall study: Researchers grouped second doses given at about 4 or about 12 weeks into one pool.

Study-level results: Possibly, clonal diversity was underestimated; donors were largely white British and included more females.

This TCR was recovered from an adult in good health. The sample in question was peripheral blood, obtained on day 0 of AZD1222 vaccination. The V gene is TRBV3-1 (or the pseudogene TRBV3-2), the J gene TRBJ1-5; D uncertain. The CDR3 sequence is CASAGSFNQPQHF. CDR3 sequence (DNA): TGTGCCAGCGCCGGCAGCTTCAATCAGCCCCAGCATTTT.